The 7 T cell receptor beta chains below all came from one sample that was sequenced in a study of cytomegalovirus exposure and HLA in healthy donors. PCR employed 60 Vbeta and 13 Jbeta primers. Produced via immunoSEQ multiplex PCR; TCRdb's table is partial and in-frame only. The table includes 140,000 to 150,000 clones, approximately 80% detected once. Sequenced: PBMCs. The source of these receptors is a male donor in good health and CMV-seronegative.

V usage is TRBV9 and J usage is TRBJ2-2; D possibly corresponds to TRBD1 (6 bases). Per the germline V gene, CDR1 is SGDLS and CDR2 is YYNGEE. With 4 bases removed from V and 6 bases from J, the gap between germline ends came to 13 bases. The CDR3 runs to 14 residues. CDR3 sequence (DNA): TGTGCCAGCAGCCTCATGACAGGTCCCGGGGAGCTGTTTTTT. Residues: CASSLMTGPGELFF. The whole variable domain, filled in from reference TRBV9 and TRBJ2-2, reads DSGVTQTPKHLITATGQRVTLRCSPRSGDLSVYWYQQSLDQGLQFLIQYYNGEERAKGNILERFSAQQFPDLHSELNLSSLELGDSALYFCASSLMTGPGELFFGEGSRLTVL.

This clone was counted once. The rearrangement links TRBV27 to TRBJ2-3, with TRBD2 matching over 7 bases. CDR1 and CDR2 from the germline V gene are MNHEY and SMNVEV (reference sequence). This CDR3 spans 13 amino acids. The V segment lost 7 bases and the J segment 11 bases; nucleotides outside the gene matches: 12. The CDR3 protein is CASTPNGLDKQYF. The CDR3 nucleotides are TGTGCCAGCACGCCCAACGGACTAGACAAGCAGTATTTT.

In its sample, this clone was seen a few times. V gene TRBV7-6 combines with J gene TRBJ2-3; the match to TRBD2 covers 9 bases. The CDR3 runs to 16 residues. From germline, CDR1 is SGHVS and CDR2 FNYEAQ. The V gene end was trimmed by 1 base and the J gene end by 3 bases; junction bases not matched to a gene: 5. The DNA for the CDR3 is TGTGCCAGCAGCTTAGTTAGCGGGAGTGGTACAGATACGCAGTATTTT. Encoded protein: CASSLVSGSGTDTQYF.

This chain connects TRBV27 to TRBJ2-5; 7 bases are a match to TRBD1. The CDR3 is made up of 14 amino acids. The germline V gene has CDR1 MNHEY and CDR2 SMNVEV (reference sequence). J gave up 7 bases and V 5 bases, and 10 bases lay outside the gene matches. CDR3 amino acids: CASSTTGVWGTQYF. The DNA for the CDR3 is TGTGCCAGCAGTACAACAGGGGTTTGGGGGACCCAGTACTTC.

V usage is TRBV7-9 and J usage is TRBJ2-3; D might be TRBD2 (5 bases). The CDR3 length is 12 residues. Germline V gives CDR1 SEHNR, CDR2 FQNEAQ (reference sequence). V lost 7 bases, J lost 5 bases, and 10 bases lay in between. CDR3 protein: CASTPGVDTQYF. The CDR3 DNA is TGTGCCAGCACCCCCGGGGTAGATACGCAGTATTTT.

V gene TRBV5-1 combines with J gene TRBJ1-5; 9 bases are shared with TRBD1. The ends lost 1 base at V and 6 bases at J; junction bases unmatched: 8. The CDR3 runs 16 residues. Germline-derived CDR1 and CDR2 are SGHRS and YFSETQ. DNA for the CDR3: TGCGCCAGCAGCTTGCCGGGACAGGGTGTGAGTCAGCCCCAGCATTTT. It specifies CASSLPGQGVSQPQHF.

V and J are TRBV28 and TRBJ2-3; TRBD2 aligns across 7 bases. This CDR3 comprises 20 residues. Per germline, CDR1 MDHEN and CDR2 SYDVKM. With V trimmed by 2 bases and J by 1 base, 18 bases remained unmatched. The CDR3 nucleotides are TGTGCCAGCAGTTTACGACTGAACGTAAGGGAGGGACCCCGCACAGATACGCAGTATTTT. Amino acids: CASSLRLNVREGPRTDTQYF.